The T cell receptor beta chain under discussion was sequenced for a study of shared clonotypes between healthy human individuals. The genomic DNA of each subset was split evenly across several immunoSEQ plates. Assay used: immunoSEQ multiplex PCR; TCRdb lists only in-frame clones, some missing. The profile shows a few hundred thousand clones, more than 95% of them singletons. Germline V gene sequence: CDR1 KGHSH, CDR2 LQKENI. The CDR3 extends over 19 amino acids. Trimming at V came to 3 bases and at J to 0 bases, leaving 12 bases not matched to a gene. The V call is TRBV18, the J call TRBJ2-1, with 9 nucleotides matching TRBD2. Sequences were obtained from naive CD4+ T cells sorted from blood. Subset indicated: CD45RA+ positively selected. The TCR sequence derives from a woman aged 25-40 years in good health. Written as DNA, the CDR3 is TGTGCCAGCTCACCTTACAGGGAGAGTAGCGGGAGCTCCTACAATGAGCAGTTCTTC. This codes for CASSPYRESSGSSYNEQFF.